The clone carrying this T cell receptor (beta chain) was found once. Its cognate antigen is unknown. Extraction and reverse transcription of RNA yielded cDNA as the sequencing template. This table comes from immunoSEQ multiplex PCR, and its TCRdb copy is limited to in-frame clones, with some not included. The profile shows roughly 120,000 clones, roughly 68% of them singletons. The sample comes from a study of CD8+ T cells in alopecia areata. Findings and caveats of the study: In patients, TCRs were shared less clearly than in mice, and HLA may possibly be involved. Normal skin's resident alphabeta T cells are also sequenced in scalp samples. Clonality was higher in lesional than normal scalp, especially in alopecia totalis/universalis.

Investigators sorted PBMCs to obtain both CD4+ and CD8+ T cells. The V and J ends lost 0 bases and 4 bases respectively, with 6 bases between them. Germline CDR1 is MGHRA and CDR2 is YSYEKL. This CDR3 comprises 13 residues. The clonotype comes from a human donor in good health. V usage is TRBV4-1 and J usage is TRBJ2-5; D unclear. Specimen: CD4+ T cells sorted from blood. The CDR3 loop reads CASSQDLPETQYF. The CDR3 DNA reads as TGCGCCAGCAGCCAAGATCTTCCAGAGACCCAGTACTTC.